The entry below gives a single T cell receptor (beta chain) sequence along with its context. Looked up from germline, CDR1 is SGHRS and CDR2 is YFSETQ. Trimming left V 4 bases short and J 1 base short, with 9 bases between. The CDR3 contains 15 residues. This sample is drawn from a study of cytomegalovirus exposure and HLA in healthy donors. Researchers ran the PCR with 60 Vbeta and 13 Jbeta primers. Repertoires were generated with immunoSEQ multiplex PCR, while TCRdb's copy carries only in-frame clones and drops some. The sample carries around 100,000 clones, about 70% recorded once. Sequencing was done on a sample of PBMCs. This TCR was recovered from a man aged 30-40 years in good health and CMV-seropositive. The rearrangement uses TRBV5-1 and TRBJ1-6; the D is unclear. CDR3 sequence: CASSAAGSYNSPLHF. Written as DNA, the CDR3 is TGCGCCAGCAGCGCCGCGGGGTCCTATAATTCACCCCTCCACTTT.